What follows are 32 T cell receptor beta chains derived from one specimen sequenced in a study of blood T cell repertoires in COVID-19. This table comes from immunoSEQ multiplex PCR, and its TCRdb copy is limited to in-frame clones, with some not included. The table lists around 130,000 clones, 60% to 80% of them singletons. The source material was peripheral blood. These receptors were obtained from a human donor in a cohort sampled during active COVID-19.

A note on this clone: The sample holds other DNA sequences that translate to the same CDR3. V and J are TRBV7-3 and TRBJ2-5; D is possibly TRBD2 (6 bases). Germline V gene sequence: CDR1 SGHTA, CDR2 FQGTGA. V gave up 0 bases and J gave up 4 bases, with 6 bases separating them. This CDR3 has 13 amino acids. The CDR3 region is CASSLTSGETQYF. For the CDR3, the DNA is TGTGCCAGCAGCTTAACTAGCGGAGAGACCCAGTACTTC.

J is TRBJ2-7 and V is TRBV10-1, with D perhaps TRBD1 (6 bases). The CDR3 extends over 14 amino acids. The ends were cut back, 2 bases at V and 3 bases at J, with 11 bases in the middle. CDR1 and CDR2 from the germline V gene are WNHNN and SYGVQD (reference sequence). In nucleotides, the CDR3 is TGCGCCAGCAGTGAGACAGGGACGGACTACGAGCAGTACTTC. Residues: CASSETGTDYEQYF.

This clone was recorded only once. The chain uses TRBV3-1 (or the pseudogene TRBV3-2) and TRBJ2-7; 9 bases line up with TRBD1. The trim removed 6 bases at V and 2 bases at J, leaving 8 bases unmatched. The V gene's germline CDR1 is LGHDT and CDR2 YNNKEL (reference sequence). The CDR3 sequence is 15 residues long. This CDR3 reads CASSPWTGEPYEQYF. The CDR3 DNA reads TGTGCCAGCAGTCCTTGGACAGGGGAGCCCTACGAGCAGTACTTC.

V and J are TRBV19 and TRBJ1-5; maybe TRBD1 (6 bases). From germline, CDR1 is LNHDA and CDR2 SQIVND (reference sequence). This CDR3 region has 16 residues. V shed 6 bases and J shed 3 bases, with 18 bases lying between them. The CDR3 region has the DNA TGTGCCAGTAGAGAGGACAGAGTCTTTCTCAATCAGCCCCAGCATTTT. This sequence encodes CASREDRVFLNQPQHF.

This clone was seen once. The rearrangement links TRBV30 to TRBJ1-1; D perhaps matches TRBD1 (5 bases). Germline loops: CDR1 GTSNPN, CDR2 SVGIG (reference sequence). Trimming took 2 bases from V and 6 from J, leaving 19 bases between them. This CDR3 has 15 residues. The CDR3 loop is CAWSPFGAAGSEAFF. The CDR3, as DNA: TGTGCCTGGAGTCCATTCGGGGCCGCGGGGTCTGAAGCTTTCTTT.

The chain is built from TRBV4-2 and TRBJ2-7, with D possibly matching TRBD2 (6 bases). The CDR3 length is 16 residues. Germline CDR1 reads LGHNA; CDR2 reads YNFKEQ. Trimming left V 4 bases short and J 4 bases short, with 20 bases between. CDR3 nucleotides: TGTGCCAGCAGCCCGCAATCGGGACTCCCCTTATACGAGCAGTACTTC. Amino acids: CASSPQSGLPLYEQYF.

The V and J genes are TRBV11-2 and TRBJ1-2, with D possibly matching TRBD1 (5 bases). The CDR3 consists of 12 residues. Germline CDR1 is SGHAT and CDR2 is FQNNGV. V lost 2 bases, J lost 8 bases, and 9 bases lay in between. The CDR3 DNA sequence: TGTGCCAGCAGCTTATCAGGGTTGGGCTACACCTTC. Translated: CASSLSGLGYTF.

The gene calls are TRBV2 and TRBJ2-1; D uncertain. Germline V gene sequence: CDR1 SNHLY, CDR2 FYNNEI. V was pared by 3 bases and J by 6 bases, with 15 bases between. This CDR3 comprises 15 residues. The chain's CDR3 is CASSDKRMLPNEQFF. The CDR3 DNA is TGTGCCAGCAGTGACAAGCGAATGTTGCCCAATGAGCAGTTCTTC.

This clone has a single count. J is TRBJ2-7 and V is TRBV6-2 or TRBV6-3; D is perhaps TRBD1 (6 bases). The V and J ends lost 5 bases and 3 bases respectively, with 14 bases between them. CDR1 and CDR2 (germline): MNHEY, SVGEGT. This CDR3 is built from 14 residues. CDR3 residues: CASSLRDTRYEQYF. The CDR3 DNA sequence: TGTGCCAGCAGTCTCCGGGACACTCGCTACGAGCAGTACTTC.

The chain joins TRBV18 to TRBJ1-1; D might be TRBD1 (5 bases). In germline, CDR1 is KGHSH, CDR2 LQKENI. This CDR3 is 12 amino acids long. V gave up 6 bases and J gave up 6 bases, with 11 bases separating them. DNA for the CDR3: TGTGCCAGCTCGCTACAGGAAGCTGAAGCTTTCTTT. Translating gives CASSLQEAEAFF.

This clone was detected ten times or more. The chain employs TRBV7-2 and TRBJ1-3; the D gene is possibly TRBD1 (5 bases). The CDR3 length is 14 residues. From germline, CDR1 is SGHTA and CDR2 FQGNSA. V was clipped by 4 bases and J by 0 bases, with 7 bases between them. The CDR3: CASSSDSSGNTIYF. The CDR3 DNA reads TGTGCCAGCAGCTCCGACAGCTCTGGAAACACCATATATTTT.

This clone was seen only a few times. The chain has TRBV5-4 and TRBJ1-2, with D perhaps matching TRBD1 (5 bases). Germline lookup yields CDR1 SGHNT and CDR2 YYREEE (reference sequence). The V end lost 0 bases, the J end lost 4 bases, and 13 bases lay between the germline ends. CDR3 length: 15 residues. The CDR3, as DNA: TGTGCCAGCAGCTTGGCGGAGACAGAGCTCTATGGCTACACCTTC. Residues: CASSLAETELYGYTF.

CDR3 loop: CASSQLPGQGASEQYF. Here the CDR3 DNA reads TGTGCCAGCAGCCAACTACCGGGACAGGGGGCCAGTGAGCAGTACTTC. The chain employs TRBV4-2 and TRBJ2-7; 12 bases fit TRBD1. With V trimmed by 2 bases and J by 7 bases, 9 bases remained unmatched. The germline gives CDR1 LGHNA, CDR2 YNFKEQ. The CDR3 runs to 16 residues.

The chain has TRBV2 and TRBJ2-1; D perhaps matches TRBD2 (5 bases). The ends were cut back, 5 bases at V and 8 bases at J, with 16 bases in the middle. Germline lookup yields CDR1 SNHLY and CDR2 FYNNEI. This CDR3 spans 14 amino acids. In DNA form, the CDR3 reads TGTGCCAGCAGTTTTCTCCCACCCGGGGATGAGCAGTTCTTC. Its translation: CASSFLPPGDEQFF.

This chain links TRBV19 with TRBJ1-1, with TRBD1 matching 7 bases. With V trimmed by 6 bases and J by 2 bases, 3 bases remained unmatched. CDR1 is LNHDA and CDR2 is SQIVND in the germline V gene (reference sequence). CDR3 size: 13 residues. CDR3 amino acids: CASRYRGNTEAFF. CDR3 nucleotides: TGTGCCAGTAGATACAGGGGAAACACTGAAGCTTTCTTT.

The J gene is TRBJ1-5, the V gene TRBV27; D might be TRBD1 (6 bases). CDR1 and CDR2 (germline): MNHEY, SMNVEV (reference sequence). CDR3 length equals 16 residues. V lost 0 bases and J 0 bases, leaving 9 bases between the germline ends. The CDR3 protein is CASSLSGGYSNQPQHF. CDR3 bases: TGTGCCAGCAGTTTATCAGGGGGTTATAGCAATCAGCCCCAGCATTTT.

This clone was recorded a few times. The rearrangement links TRBV14 to TRBJ1-2; D is uncertain. V lost 7 bases, J lost 2 bases, and 11 bases lay in between. The CDR3 loop spans 13 amino acids. Germline-derived CDR1 and CDR2 are SGHDN and FVKESK. The CDR3 DNA follows: TGTGCCAGCACCCCGGGAGGGAACTATGGCTACACCTTC. Translating gives CASTPGGNYGYTF.

This chain uses TRBV5-4 with TRBJ2-7; no definite D call. The CDR3 is made up of 15 amino acids. The germline V gene encodes CDR1 SGHNT and CDR2 YYREEE (reference sequence). V lost 1 base, J lost 3 bases, and 14 bases lay in between. The CDR3 DNA sequence: TGTGCCAGCAGCTTGAGTACAGCTGCCCTCTACGAGCAGTACTTC. This encodes CASSLSTAALYEQYF.

The V and J genes are TRBV18 and TRBJ1-2; 8 nucleotides agree with TRBD1. The CDR3 has 15 residues. The ends lost 3 bases at V and 4 bases at J; junction bases unmatched: 7. The germline V gene has CDR1 KGHSH and CDR2 LQKENI. CDR3 DNA sequence: TGTGCCAGCTCACCTGCAGGGGGCCGGAGCTATGGCTACACCTTC. Translating it yields CASSPAGGRSYGYTF.

The chain recombines TRBV19 with TRBJ2-7; unclear D gene. This CDR3 has 14 residues. The germline V and J ends were trimmed by 1 base and 4 bases, with 11 bases remaining between them. Germline loops: CDR1 LNHDA, CDR2 SQIVND (reference sequence). DNA for the CDR3: TGTGCCAGTAGTATAGGCCCTCGCGGATACGAGCAGTACTTC. It specifies CASSIGPRGYEQYF.

The chain employs TRBV6-5 and TRBJ1-5; the D is unclear. Germline V gene lookup returns CDR1 MNHEY and CDR2 SVGAGI. This CDR3 has 14 amino acids. The V gene lost 6 bases and the J gene lost 5 bases, with 14 bases spanning the gap. The CDR3 reads CASRDFFGHQPQHF. Written as DNA, the CDR3 is TGTGCCAGCAGAGACTTCTTCGGCCATCAGCCCCAGCATTTT.

The chain links TRBV29-1 to TRBJ1-1; D uncertain. CDR3 size: 12 residues. CDR1 and CDR2 from the germline V gene are SQVTM and ANQGSEA. V lost 7 bases and J 6 bases, leaving 15 bases between the germline ends. The DNA of the CDR3 is TGCAGCGGGAGACCGTTTGGCGCTGAAGCTTTCTTT. This gives the protein CSGRPFGAEAFF.

The genes are TRBV21-1 and TRBJ1-2. TRBV21-1 is listed as a pseudogene. The CDR3 totals 16 residues. CDR3 protein: CASSKMAGGCHDRYTF. CDR3 bases: TGTGCCAGCAGCAAAATGGCGGGAGGATGCCACGATCGCTACACCTTC.

V usage is TRBV24-1 and J usage is TRBJ2-7; TRBD1 agrees at 7 bases. Trimming cost V 3 bases and J 4 bases; bases outside gene matches: 14. CDR3 length: 17 amino acids. From germline, CDR1 is KGHDR and CDR2 SFDVKD. The CDR3 DNA follows: TGTGCCACCAGTGATATACGAGAGGGACAGTGGGAGTACGAGCAGTACTTC. Amino acid sequence: CATSDIREGQWEYEQYF.

The rearrangement uses TRBV27 and TRBJ1-1; 7 nucleotides line up with TRBD1. Germline-derived CDR1 and CDR2 are MNHEY and SMNVEV (reference sequence). The CDR3 totals 13 residues. The junction had 0 bases not matched to a gene; V was cut back by 0 bases and J by 5 bases. The CDR3 DNA sequence: TGTGCCAGCAGTTTATCGGGACAGACTGAAGCTTTCTTT. As protein: CASSLSGQTEAFF.

The CDR3 loop is CASKGTGGEKLFF. DNA for the CDR3: TGTGCCAGCAAGGGGACAGGGGGGGAAAAACTGTTTTTT. The chain joins TRBV2 to TRBJ1-4; 11 positions match TRBD1. In germline, CDR1 is SNHLY, CDR2 FYNNEI. CDR3 length: 13 amino acids. V gave up 7 bases and J gave up 8 bases; unmatched junction bases: 3.

The V and J genes are TRBV19 and TRBJ1-1, with D possibly matching TRBD1 (6 bases). Germline values: CDR1 LNHDA, CDR2 SQIVND (reference sequence). V lost 1 base and J 1 base, leaving 7 bases between the germline ends. The CDR3 sequence is 14 residues long. CDR3 protein: CASSIGRGNTEAFF. DNA for the CDR3: TGTGCCAGTAGTATAGGCAGGGGGAACACTGAAGCTTTCTTT.

This clone was detected a few times. V gene TRBV27 combines with J gene TRBJ1-1; a possible D gene is TRBD1 (5 bases). From germline, CDR1 is MNHEY and CDR2 SMNVEV (reference sequence). The CDR3 is 13 residues long. Between the trimmed V and J ends, which lost 4 bases and 3 bases, there was a span of 9 bases. The chain's CDR3 is CASSSRAHTEAFF. The CDR3 region has the DNA TGTGCCAGCAGTTCCAGGGCCCACACTGAAGCTTTCTTT.

This clone was recorded only once. The chain employs TRBV7-6 and TRBJ1-4, with D unresolved. The CDR3 length is 14 residues. Germline values: CDR1 SGHVS, CDR2 FNYEAQ. Trimming removed 3 bases from V and 3 bases from J, with 8 bases in between. CDR3 sequence (DNA): TGTGCCAGCAGCTTGAGTACGGCTAATGAAAAACTGTTTTTT. Amino acid sequence: CASSLSTANEKLFF.

This rearrangement joins TRBV24-1 to TRBJ2-1; 11 nucleotides match TRBD2. This CDR3 is 17 amino acids long. Germline V lookup: CDR1 KGHDR, CDR2 SFDVKD. V lost 4 bases to trimming and J lost 2 bases; unmatched junction nucleotides: 6. The CDR3 here is CATSDAGLAGPYNEQFF. CDR3 bases: TGTGCCACCAGTGACGCCGGACTAGCGGGCCCCTACAATGAGCAGTTCTTC.

The CDR3 bases are TGTGCCAGCAGCCGGCGGGACGGAGGGAGCAATGAGCAGTTCTTC. Encoded protein: CASSRRDGGSNEQFF. J is TRBJ2-1 and V is TRBV13; weak D call: TRBD2 (6 bases). Germline-derived CDR1 and CDR2 are PRHDT and FYEKMQ (reference sequence). V was pared by 5 bases and J by 6 bases, with 17 bases between. The CDR3 is 15 residues long.

This clone was seen only once. The V call is TRBV19, the J call TRBJ2-7, with 10 bases matching TRBD1. This CDR3 comprises 15 residues. In germline, CDR1 is LNHDA, CDR2 SQIVND (reference sequence). Germline trimming cut 6 bases from V and 3 bases from J; bases unmatched to any gene: 8. The DNA of the CDR3 is TGTGCCAGTAGCCCCGGGACAGGGGTCTTCTACGAGCAGTACTTC. It is translated as CASSPGTGVFYEQYF. The variable domain in full, with the rest retrieved from reference TRBV19 and TRBJ2-7, is DGGITQSPKYLFRKEGQNVTLSCEQNLNHDAMYWYRQDPGQGLRLIYYSQIVNDFQKGDIAEGYSVSREKKESFPLTVTSAQKNPTAFYLCASSPGTGVFYEQYFGPGTRLTVT.